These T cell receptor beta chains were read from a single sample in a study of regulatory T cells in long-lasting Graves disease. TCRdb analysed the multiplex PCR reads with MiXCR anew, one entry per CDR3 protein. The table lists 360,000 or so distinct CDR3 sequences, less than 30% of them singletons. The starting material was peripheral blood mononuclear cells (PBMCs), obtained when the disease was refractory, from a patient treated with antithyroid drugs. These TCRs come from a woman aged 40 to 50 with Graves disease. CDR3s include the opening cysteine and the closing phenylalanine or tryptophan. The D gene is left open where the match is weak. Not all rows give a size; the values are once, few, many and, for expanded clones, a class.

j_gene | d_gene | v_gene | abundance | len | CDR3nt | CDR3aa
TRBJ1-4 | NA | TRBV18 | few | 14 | TGTGCCAGCTCACCGGACGAAGGGCTTGAAAAACTGTTTTTT | CASSPDEGLEKLFF
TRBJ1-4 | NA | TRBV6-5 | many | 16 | TGTGCCAGCAGTTACGAGCCAACTTTAACTAATGAAAAACTGTTTTTT | CASSYEPTLTNEKLFF
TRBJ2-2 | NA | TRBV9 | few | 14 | TGTGCCAGCAGCGTCAAGACTAGCACCGGGGAGCTGTTTTTT | CASSVKTSTGELFF
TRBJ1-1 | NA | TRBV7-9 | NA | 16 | TGTGCCAGCAGCCAACCCCCCAGGACGGGGGACACTGAAGCTTTCTTT | CASSQPPRTGDTEAFF
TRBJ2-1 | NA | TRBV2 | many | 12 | TGTGCCAGCGGGACTTTCTACAATGAGCAGTTCTTC | CASGTFYNEQFF
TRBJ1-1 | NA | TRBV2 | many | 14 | TGTGCCAGCAGTACAGGGAGGGGAGGAGCTGAAGCTTTCTTT | CASSTGRGGAEAFF
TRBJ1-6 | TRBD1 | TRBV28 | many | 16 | TGTGCCAGCAGTTTACCTCCGGGACAGGGGTTTCCACCCCTCCACTTT | CASSLPPGQGFPPLHF
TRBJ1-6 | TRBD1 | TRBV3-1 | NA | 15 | TGTGCCAGCAGCCCCCGGGACAGGGAATCTTCACCCCTCCACTTT | CASSPRDRESSPLHF
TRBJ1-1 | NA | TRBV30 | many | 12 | TGTGCCTGGAGTCCTACAGTGAGGGGAGCTTTCTTT | CAWSPTVRGAFF
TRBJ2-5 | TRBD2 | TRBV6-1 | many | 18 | TGTGCCAGCAGTGCCCTGGGACTAGCGGGCCGTTACCAAGAGACCCAGTACTTC | CASSALGLAGRYQETQYF
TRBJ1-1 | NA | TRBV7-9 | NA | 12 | TGTGCCAGCAGCCTTTCGGGGCGCGAAGCTTTCTTT | CASSLSGREAFF
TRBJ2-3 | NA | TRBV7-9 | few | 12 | TGTGCCAGCAGCCCCCCCGAGGATGCGCAGTATTTT | CASSPPEDAQYF
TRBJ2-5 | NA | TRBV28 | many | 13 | TGTGCCAGCAGTTTGGACTACCTAAGAACCCAGTACTTC | CASSLDYLRTQYF